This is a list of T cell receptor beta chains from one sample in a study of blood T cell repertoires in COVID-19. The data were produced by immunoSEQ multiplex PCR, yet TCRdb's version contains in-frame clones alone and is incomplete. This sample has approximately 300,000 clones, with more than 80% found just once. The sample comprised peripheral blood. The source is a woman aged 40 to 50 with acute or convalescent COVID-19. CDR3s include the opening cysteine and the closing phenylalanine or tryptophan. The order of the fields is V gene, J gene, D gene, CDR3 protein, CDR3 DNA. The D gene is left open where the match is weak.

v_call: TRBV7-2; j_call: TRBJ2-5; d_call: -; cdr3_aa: CASSQGGRQETQYF; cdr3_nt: TGTGCCAGCAGTCAGGGGGGACGGCAAGAGACCCAGTACTTC
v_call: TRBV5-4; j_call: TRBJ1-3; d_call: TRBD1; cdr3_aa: CASSVDRGLGNTIYF; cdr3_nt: TGTGCCAGCAGCGTCGACAGGGGGCTTGGAAACACCATATATTTT
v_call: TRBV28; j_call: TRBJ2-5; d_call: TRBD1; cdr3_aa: CASTSTGGYQETQYF; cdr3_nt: TGTGCCAGCACTTCGACAGGGGGGTACCAAGAGACCCAGTACTTC
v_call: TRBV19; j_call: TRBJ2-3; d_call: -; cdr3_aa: CASQRGGPADTQYF; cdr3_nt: TGTGCCAGCCAGAGGGGGGGGCCTGCAGATACGCAGTATTTT
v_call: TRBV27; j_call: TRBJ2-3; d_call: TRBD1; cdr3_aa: CASSFPTQGRDTQYF; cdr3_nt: TGTGCCAGCAGTTTCCCCACACAGGGGCGGGATACGCAGTATTTT
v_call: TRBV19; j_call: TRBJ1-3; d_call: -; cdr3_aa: CASSPSLLQGTGNTIYF; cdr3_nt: TGTGCCAGTAGTCCCTCCCTCCTACAGGGTACTGGAAACACCATATATTTT
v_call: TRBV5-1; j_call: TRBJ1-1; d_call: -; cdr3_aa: CASSLDGFQAAFF; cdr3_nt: TGCGCCAGCAGCTTGGATGGGTTTCAGGCAGCTTTCTTT
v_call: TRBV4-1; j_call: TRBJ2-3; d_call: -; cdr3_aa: CASSPPGFTDTQYF; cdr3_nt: TGCGCCAGCAGCCCTCCGGGTTTCACAGATACGCAGTATTTT
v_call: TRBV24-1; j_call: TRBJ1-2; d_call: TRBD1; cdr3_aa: CATSDGGPGTGAFYGYTF; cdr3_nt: TGTGCCACCAGTGACGGGGGTCCCGGGACAGGGGCCTTCTATGGCTACACCTTC
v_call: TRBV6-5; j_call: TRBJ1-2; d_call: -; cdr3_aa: CASSPPDRFYGYTF; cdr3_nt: TGTGCCAGCAGTCCCCCCGACAGGTTCTATGGCTACACCTTC
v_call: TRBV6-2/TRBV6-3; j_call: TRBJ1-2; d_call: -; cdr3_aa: CASSDRTDGGYTF; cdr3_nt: TGTGCCAGCAGTGACAGGACAGACGGCGGCTACACCTTC
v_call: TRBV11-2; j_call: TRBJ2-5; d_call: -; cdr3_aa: CASSPVAVQETQYF; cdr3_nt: TGTGCCAGCAGCCCCGTAGCGGTCCAAGAGACCCAGTACTTC